Sequencing of this TCR beta chain was carried out in a study of beta chain features in type 1 diabetes. Regarding the study as a whole: Patients showed naive, central memory and Treg TCRB repertoires that appeared more similar than those of healthy donors. Type 1 diabetes patients showed a moderate but significant shortening of TCRB CDR3s in all four CD4+ subsets.

The CDR3 has 19 residues. The V end lost 3 bases, the J end lost 0 bases, and 20 bases lay between the germline ends. Germline V CDR1 and CDR2: MDHEN, SYDVKM. In this sample, this clone turned up a few times. What it binds is not known. The entirety of the isolated RNA underwent reverse transcription, so expressed TCRB transcripts were sequenced. This table comes from immunoSEQ multiplex PCR, and its TCRdb copy is limited to in-frame clones, with some not included. The sample lists 200,000 to 300,000 clones, under 13% seen once, with over 0.015% in the top ten. CD45RO/CCR7/CD25/CD127/CD95/CD27 staining was used to isolate CD4+ naive, central memory, regulatory and stem cell-like memory cells by sorting.

Sequenced sample: naive CD4+ T cells from blood. The sequence derives from a man aged 25-45 years with type 1 diabetes. The gene calls are TRBV28 and TRBJ2-2; D might be TRBD1 (6 bases). Here the CDR3 DNA reads TGTGCCAGCAGTTTGGAGTACAGGGCATGGCGGACGAACACCGGGGAGCTGTTTTTT. Protein product: CASSLEYRAWRTNTGELFF.